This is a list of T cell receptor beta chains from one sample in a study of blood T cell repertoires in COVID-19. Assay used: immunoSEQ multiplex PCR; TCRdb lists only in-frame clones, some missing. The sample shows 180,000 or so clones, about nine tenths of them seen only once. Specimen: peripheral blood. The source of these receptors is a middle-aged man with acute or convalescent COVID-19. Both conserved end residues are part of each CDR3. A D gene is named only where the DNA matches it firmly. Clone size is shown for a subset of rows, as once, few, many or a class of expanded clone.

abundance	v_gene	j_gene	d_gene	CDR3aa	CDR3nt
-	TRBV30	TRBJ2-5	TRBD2	CAWTTGLAGGKETQYF	TGTGCCTGGACCACGGGACTAGCGGGGGGGAAAGAGACCCAGTACTTC
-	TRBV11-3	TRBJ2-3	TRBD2	CASSLALRGGAEDTQYF	TGTGCCAGCAGCTTAGCTCTCCGCGGGGGGGCCGAAGATACGCAGTATTTT
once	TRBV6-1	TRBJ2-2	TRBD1	CASDRGGIPGELFF	TGTGCCAGCGACAGGGGGGGAATCCCCGGGGAGCTGTTTTTT
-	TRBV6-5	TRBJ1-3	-	CASSYLGGAGNTIYF	TGTGCCAGCAGTTACTTGGGCGGGGCTGGAAACACCATATATTTT
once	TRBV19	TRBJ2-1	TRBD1	CASSIGTGDYNEQFF	TGTGCCAGTAGTATTGGGACAGGGGACTACAATGAGCAGTTCTTC
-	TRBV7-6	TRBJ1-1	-	CASSLLGGEDTEAFF	TGTGCCAGCAGCTTACTAGGGGGAGAGGACACTGAAGCTTTCTTT
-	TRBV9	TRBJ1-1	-	CASSVGGRTEAFF	TGTGCCAGCAGCGTTGGAGGGAGGACTGAAGCTTTCTTT
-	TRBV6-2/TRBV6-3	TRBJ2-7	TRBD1	CASSSTTGYYEQYF	TGTGCCAGCAGTTCCACGACAGGGTACTACGAGCAGTACTTC
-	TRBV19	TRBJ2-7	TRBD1	CASSMLAGTGTYEQYF	TGTGCCAGTAGTATGCTGGCCGGGACAGGTACCTACGAGCAGTACTTC
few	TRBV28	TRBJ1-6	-	CASTLGISPLHF	TGTGCCAGCACCCTAGGAATTTCACCCCTCCACTTT
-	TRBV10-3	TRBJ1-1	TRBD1	CAIRDRGRETEAFF	TGTGCCATCAGGGACAGGGGGCGGGAAACTGAGGCTTTCTTT
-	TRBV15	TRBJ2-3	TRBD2	CATSRDNLAGRTDTQYF	TGTGCCACCAGCAGAGATAACCTAGCGGGGCGCACAGATACGCAGTATTTT
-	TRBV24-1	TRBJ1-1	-	CATSDPQVGGTEAFF	TGTGCCACCAGTGATCCACAGGTCGGCGGCACTGAAGCTTTCTTT
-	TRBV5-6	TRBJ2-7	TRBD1	CASSLGIRDRGYEQYF	TGTGCCAGCAGCTTAGGTATCCGGGACAGGGGCTACGAGCAGTACTTC
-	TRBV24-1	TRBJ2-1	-	CATSDPQVGGSYNEQFF	TGTGCCACCAGTGACCCACAGGTGGGGGGCTCCTACAATGAGCAGTTCTTC
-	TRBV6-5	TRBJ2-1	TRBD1	CASQRTGLFAEQFF	TGTGCCAGCCAGAGGACAGGTTTATTCGCTGAGCAGTTCTTC
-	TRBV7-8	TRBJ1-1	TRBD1	CASTERWVRVKQGTNTEAFF	TGTGCCAGCACCGAGCGGTGGGTTCGAGTAAAACAGGGGACCAACACTGAAGCTTTCTTT
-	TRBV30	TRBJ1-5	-	CAWSVGAPNQPQHF	TGTGCCTGGAGTGTGGGGGCTCCTAATCAGCCCCAGCATTTT
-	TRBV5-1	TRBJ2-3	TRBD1	CASTLQGLTDTQYF	TGCGCCAGCACCCTACAGGGGTTAACAGATACGCAGTATTTT
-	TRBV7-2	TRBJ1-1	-	CASNRRGGQELPEAFF	TGTGCCAGCAACCGTCGGGGGGGACAAGAACTGCCTGAAGCTTTCTTT
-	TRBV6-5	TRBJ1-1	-	CASSYVGRGRTEAFF	TGTGCCAGCAGTTACGTCGGCAGGGGTCGAACTGAAGCTTTCTTT
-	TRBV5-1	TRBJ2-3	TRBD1	CASSPAWDRGNTQYF	TGCGCCAGCAGCCCCGCCTGGGACAGGGGAAATACGCAGTATTTT
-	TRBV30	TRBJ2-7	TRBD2	CAWWRERFGTSVSF	TGTGCCTGGTGGCGAGAGCGTTTCGGGACTAGCGTTTCCTTC
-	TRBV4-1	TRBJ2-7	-	CASSPRQSSYEQYF	TGCGCCAGCAGCCCTCGACAGAGCTCCTACGAGCAGTACTTC
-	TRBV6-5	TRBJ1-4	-	CASNFQGRNEKLFF	TGTGCCAGCAACTTCCAGGGTCGGAATGAAAAACTGTTTTTT
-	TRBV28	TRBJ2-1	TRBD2	CASRSRDYGYNEQFF	TGTGCCAGCAGGTCCCGGGACTATGGGTACAATGAGCAGTTCTTC
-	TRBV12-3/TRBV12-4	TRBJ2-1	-	CASSFTAEQFF	TGTGCCAGCAGTTTCACTGCGGAGCAGTTCTTC
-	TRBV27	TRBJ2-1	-	CASSLRGGSYNEQFF	TGTGCCAGCAGTTTACGAGGGGGTTCCTACAATGAGCAGTTCTTC
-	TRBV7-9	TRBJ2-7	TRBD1	CASSPGQGLAPYEQYF	TGTGCCAGCAGCCCGGGACAGGGGTTAGCGCCCTACGAGCAGTACTTC
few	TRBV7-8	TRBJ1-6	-	CASSLALEANSPLHF	TGTGCCAGCAGCTTAGCTTTAGAGGCTAATTCACCCCTCCACTTT
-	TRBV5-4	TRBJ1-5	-	CASSLGEGQPQHF	TGTGCCAGCAGCTTGGGGGAGGGCCAGCCCCAGCATTTT
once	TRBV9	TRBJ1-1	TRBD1	CASSPTGGTEAFF	TGTGCCAGCAGCCCAACAGGGGGCACTGAAGCTTTCTTT
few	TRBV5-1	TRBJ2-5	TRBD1	CASRLQGAQETQYF	TGCGCCAGCAGGCTACAGGGGGCCCAAGAGACCCAGTACTTC
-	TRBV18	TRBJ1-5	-	CASSPEGVYNQPQHF	TGTGCCAGCTCACCAGAGGGGGTATACAATCAGCCCCAGCATTTT
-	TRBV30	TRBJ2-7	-	CAWVRDIAEQYF	TGTGCCTGGGTCCGGGACATCGCCGAGCAGTACTTC
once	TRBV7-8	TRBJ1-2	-	CASSGPANYGYTF	TGTGCCAGCAGCGGCCCCGCTAACTATGGCTACACCTTC
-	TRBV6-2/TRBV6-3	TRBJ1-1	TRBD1	CASSLTGVTEAFF	TGTGCCAGCAGTCTGACAGGGGTAACTGAAGCTTTCTTT
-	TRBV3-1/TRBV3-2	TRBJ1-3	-	CASSQGFWGGETGNTIYF	TGTGCCAGCAGCCAAGGTTTCTGGGGGGGCGAGACTGGAAACACCATATATTTT
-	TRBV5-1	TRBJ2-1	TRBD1	CASSTPDRDEQFF	TGCGCCAGCAGCACACCGGACAGGGATGAGCAGTTCTTC
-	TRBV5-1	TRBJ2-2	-	CASSSGADTGELFF	TGCGCCAGCAGCTCAGGGGCCGACACCGGGGAGCTGTTTTTT
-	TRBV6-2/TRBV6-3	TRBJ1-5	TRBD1	CASSVTGGQGTQPQHF	TGTGCCAGCAGTGTTACAGGGGGACAGGGAACTCAGCCCCAGCATTTT
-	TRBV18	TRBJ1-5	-	CASSPPARGDHQPQHF	TGTGCCAGCTCACCACCGGCGCGGGGCGACCATCAGCCCCAGCATTTT
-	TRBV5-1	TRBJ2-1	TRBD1	CASSSMAGGVNEQFF	TGCGCCAGCAGCTCGATGGCAGGGGGCGTTAATGAGCAGTTCTTC
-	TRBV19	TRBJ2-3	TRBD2	CASSITHTSGGWDTQYF	TGTGCCAGTAGTATCACCCACACTAGCGGCGGATGGGATACGCAGTATTTT
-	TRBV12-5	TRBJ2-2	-	CASGLSHTGELFF	TGTGCTAGTGGTTTGTCTCACACCGGGGAGCTGTTTTTT